The 14 T cell receptor beta chains presented below share a single source sample, sequenced in a study of T cell changes during pregnancy in multiple sclerosis. Sequencing was performed with immunoSEQ multiplex PCR; in TCRdb, only in-frame clones are kept and a portion is missing. The sample gives 15,000 to 20,000 clones, roughly 83% of which show up once; 15% to 20% is in the top ten. Material: CD8+ T cells from peripheral blood mononuclear cells, obtained in the third trimester of pregnancy. Every receptor here comes from a female donor in good health, enrolled as a control in a pregnancy study.

The chain combines TRBV4-3 with TRBJ2-7; tentatively, D is TRBD1 (6 bases). V shed 0 bases and J shed 3 bases, with 9 bases lying between them. Germline lookup yields CDR1 LGHNA and CDR2 YSLEER. The length of the CDR3 is 14 residues. The CDR3 nucleotides are TGCGCCAGCAGCCAAGAGGCAGGGGTCTACGAGCAGTACTTC. Protein product: CASSQEAGVYEQYF.

The count of this clone is one. V is TRBV12-5 and J is TRBJ1-1; no clear D. Per germline, CDR1 LGHNT and CDR2 FRNRAP. This CDR3 has 13 residues. The V gene lost 2 bases and the J gene lost 5 bases, with 9 bases spanning the gap. The CDR3 nucleotides read TGTGCTAGTGGTTTGAATTCGCGGACTGAAGCTTTCTTT. It yields the protein CASGLNSRTEAFF.

The rearrangement links TRBV10-3 to TRBJ2-1, with 7 bases fitting TRBD2. This CDR3 has 16 amino acids. Germline CDR1 ENHRY, CDR2 SYGVKD. V trimming: 0 bases; J trimming: 7 bases; junction bases outside the gene matches: 9. In nucleotides, the CDR3 is TGTGCCATCAGTGAGTCGATGGCGGGAGAGTGGAATGAGCAGTTCTTC. Residues: CAISESMAGEWNEQFF.

V is TRBV4-1 and J is TRBJ2-7, with TRBD2 identical over 11 bases. Trimming removed 6 bases from V and 3 bases from J; junction bases left unmatched: 4. Germline V gene sequence: CDR1 MGHRA, CDR2 YSYEKL. The CDR3 extends over 14 amino acids. The CDR3 protein is CASSPGTSGYEQYF. The CDR3 DNA sequence: TGCGCCAGCAGTCCCGGGACTAGCGGCTACGAGCAGTACTTC.

This rearrangement joins TRBV11-3 to TRBJ2-2, with D perhaps matching TRBD1 (6 bases). CDR1 is SGHNT and CDR2 is YENEEA in the germline V gene. Trimming removed 3 bases at V and 1 base at J, with 9 bases between. CDR3 length equals 15 residues. In nucleotides, the CDR3 is TGTGCCAGCAGCTTGGGGACACTGAACACCGGGGAGCTGTTTTTT. Its translation: CASSLGTLNTGELFF.

This clone was picked up a small number of times. The chain's CDR3 is CASSVAGQGAEAFF. In DNA, the CDR3 is TGTGCCAGCAGCGTAGCCGGACAGGGGGCTGAAGCTTTCTTT. The chain combines TRBV9 with TRBJ1-1, with TRBD1 matching over 10 bases. V was clipped by 0 bases and J by 6 bases; unmatched bases: 2. Germline lookup yields CDR1 SGDLS and CDR2 YYNGEE. The CDR3 runs to 14 residues.

This chain uses TRBV11-2 with TRBJ2-3, with 10 positions matching TRBD1. CDR1 and CDR2 (germline): SGHAT, FQNNGV. V lost 5 bases, J lost 1 base, and 3 bases stayed unmatched. The CDR3 length is 15 residues. The CDR3 bases are TGTGCCAGCAGCCCCGGGACAGGGGGCACAGATACGCAGTATTTT. Amino acid sequence: CASSPGTGGTDTQYF.

This CDR3 is CASSYSWDLGDDGYTF. The CDR3 coding sequence is TGTGCCAGCAGTTACTCGTGGGACTTGGGTGATGATGGCTACACCTTC. The gene calls are TRBV6-5 and TRBJ1-2; possible D gene TRBD1, 5 bases. The CDR3 spans 16 residues. Germline CDR1 is MNHEY and CDR2 is SVGAGI. The V end was cut by 0 bases, the J end by 6 bases, with 17 bases between.

The V and J genes are TRBV4-1 and TRBJ2-1, with 13 bases lining up with TRBD2. The CDR3 runs 20 residues. Trimming at V came to 5 bases and at J to 1 base, leaving 14 bases not matched to a gene. Germline loops: CDR1 MGHRA, CDR2 YSYEKL. Here the CDR3 DNA reads TGCGCCAGCAGCGGACGGACTAGCGGGAGCTATGGGACTTCCTACAATGAGCAGTTCTTC. It encodes CASSGRTSGSYGTSYNEQFF.

The chain combines TRBV5-6 with TRBJ2-7; 14 nucleotides agree with TRBD2. CDR1 SGHDT and CDR2 YYEEEE come from the germline V gene. The CDR3 length is 17 residues. V was pared by 4 bases and J by 3 bases, with 9 bases of the junction left unmatched. DNA for the CDR3: TGTGCCAGCAGCCAAGGACTAGCGGGGGGCCCGCTCTACGAGCAGTACTTC. This gives the protein CASSQGLAGGPLYEQYF. Supplemented by reference TRBV5-6 and TRBJ2-7, the full variable domain reads DAGVTQSPTHLIKTRGQQVTLRCSPKSGHDTVSWYQQALGQGPQFIFQYYEEEERQRGNFPDRFSGHQFPNYSSELNVNALLLGDSALYLCASSQGLAGGPLYEQYFGPGTRLTVT.

This clone occurred once. The chain combines TRBV28 with TRBJ2-5, with a possible D match to TRBD2 (7 bases). The CDR3 loop spans 13 amino acids. Germline loops: CDR1 MDHEN, CDR2 SYDVKM. Trimming stripped 2 bases from V and 5 bases from J, with 9 bases between. CDR3 nucleotides: TGTGCCAGCAGTTTAGAGGGGGGGGAGACCCAGTACTTC. Encoded protein: CASSLEGGETQYF.

V usage is TRBV9 and J usage is TRBJ2-3, with 9 bases identical to TRBD2. The J segment lost 4 bases and the V segment lost 5 bases, leaving 8 bases of the junction unmatched. The CDR3 runs 15 residues. Germline V lookup: CDR1 SGDLS, CDR2 YYNGEE. In DNA form, the CDR3 reads TGTGCCAGCAGTCTTCTAGCGGGGTACGCAGATACGCAGTATTTT. Its protein product is CASSLLAGYADTQYF.

The V and J genes are TRBV29-1 and TRBJ2-2, with TRBD1 matching 7 bases. Trimming took 6 bases from V and 1 from J; bases not matched to a gene: 5. This CDR3 is 14 amino acids long. CDR1 and CDR2 from the germline V gene are SQVTM and ANQGSEA. The CDR3: CSVGRTGNTGELFF. In nucleotides, the CDR3 is TGCAGCGTCGGTCGGACAGGGAACACCGGGGAGCTGTTTTTT.

The chain joins TRBV7-9 to TRBJ1-2; 10 bases line up with TRBD1. The V gene's germline CDR1 is SEHNR and CDR2 FQNEAQ (reference sequence). The J segment lost 4 bases and the V segment lost 4 bases, leaving 9 bases of the junction unmatched. The CDR3 runs to 16 residues. The CDR3 region has the DNA TGTGCCAGCAGCTCGACAGGGGGCGGGTACGCCTATGGCTACACCTTC. Translating gives CASSSTGGGYAYGYTF. Together with reference TRBV7-9 and TRBJ1-2, the CDR3 gives the full variable domain: DTGVSQNPRHKITKRGQNVTFRCDPISEHNRLYWYRQTLGQGPEFLTYFQNEAQLEKSRLLSDRFSAERPKGSFSTLEIQRTEQGDSAMYLCASSSTGGGYAYGYTFGSGTRLTVV.